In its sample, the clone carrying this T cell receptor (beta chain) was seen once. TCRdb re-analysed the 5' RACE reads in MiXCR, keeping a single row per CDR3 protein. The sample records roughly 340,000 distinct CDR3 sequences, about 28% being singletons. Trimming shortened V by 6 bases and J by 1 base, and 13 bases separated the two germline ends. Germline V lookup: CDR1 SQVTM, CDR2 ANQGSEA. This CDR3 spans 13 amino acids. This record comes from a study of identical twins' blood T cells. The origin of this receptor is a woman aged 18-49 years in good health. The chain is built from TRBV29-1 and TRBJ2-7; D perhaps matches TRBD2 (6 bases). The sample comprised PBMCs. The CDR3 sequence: CSVALGGSYEQYF. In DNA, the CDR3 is TGCAGCGTCGCGTTGGGGGGATCCTACGAGCAGTACTTC.